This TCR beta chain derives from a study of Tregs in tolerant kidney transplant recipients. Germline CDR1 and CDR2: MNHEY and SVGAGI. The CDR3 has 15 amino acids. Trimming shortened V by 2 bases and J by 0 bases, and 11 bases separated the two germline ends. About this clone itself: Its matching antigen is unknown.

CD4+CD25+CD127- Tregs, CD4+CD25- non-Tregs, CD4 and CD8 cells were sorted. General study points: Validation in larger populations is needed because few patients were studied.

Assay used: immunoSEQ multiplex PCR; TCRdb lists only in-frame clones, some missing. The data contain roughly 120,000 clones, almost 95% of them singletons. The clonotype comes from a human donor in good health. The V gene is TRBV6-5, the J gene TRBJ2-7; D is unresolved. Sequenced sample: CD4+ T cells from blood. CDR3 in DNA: TGTGCCAGCAGTTACCAACAGACCGCCTCCTACGAGCAGTACTTC. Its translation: CASSYQQTASYEQYF.